The 24 T cell receptor beta chains given below trace back to one sample, sequenced in a study of CD8 T cells in Susac syndrome. RNA in amounts of roughly 0.5 to 1 ug was reverse transcribed with random hexamers. TCRdb independently ran MiXCR on the immunoSEQ multiplex PCR reads; one entry per CDR3 protein. The data hold some 120,000 distinct CDR3 sequences, with more than 75% observed a single time. The specimen sequenced was CD8+ T cells from PBMCs. The receptor source for this set is a human donor with multiple sclerosis.

The chain carries TRBV27 and TRBJ1-1, with D unresolved. This CDR3 is built from 14 residues. Germline V CDR1 and CDR2: MNHEY, SMNVEV (reference sequence). V lost 3 bases and J 2 bases, leaving 10 bases between the germline ends. The CDR3 sequence: CASSLNWLNTEAFF. As DNA, the CDR3 is TGTGCCAGCAGTTTGAATTGGCTAAACACTGAAGCTTTCTTT.

The chain combines TRBV12-3 or TRBV12-4 with TRBJ2-5, with D unresolved. The CDR3 covers 14 residues. The V end lost 0 bases, the J end lost 0 bases, and 5 bases lay between the germline ends. The CDR3 loop reads CASSLAEYQETQYF. CDR3 bases: TGTGCCAGCAGTTTAGCGGAGTACCAAGAGACCCAGTACTTC.

The chain couples TRBV7-2 to TRBJ2-3; D is perhaps TRBD1 or TRBD2 (6 bases each). This CDR3 spans 14 amino acids. Germline CDR1 reads SGHTA; CDR2 reads FQGNSA. Trimming removed 1 base at V and 7 bases at J, with 12 bases between. CDR3 DNA: TGTGCCAGCAGCTTAGAGGCGGGACATCATACGCAGTATTTT. Its translation: CASSLEAGHHTQYF.

Here the CDR3 DNA reads TGTGCCATCAGTGATCCGAGGGCTAGGGGTCCAAACACCGGGGAGCTGTTTTTT. Protein product: CAISDPRARGPNTGELFF. The rearrangement joins TRBV10-3 to TRBJ2-2; D is possibly TRBD1 or TRBD2 (5 bases each). V lost 3 bases and J lost 2, with 19 bases in between. Germline V gene lookup returns CDR1 ENHRY and CDR2 SYGVKD. This CDR3 spans 18 amino acids.

The chain employs TRBV12-3 or TRBV12-4 and TRBJ1-2; weak D call: TRBD1 (5 bases). There are 13 residues in the CDR3. V was pared by 5 bases and J by 4 bases, with 11 bases between. For the CDR3, the DNA is TGTGCCAGCAGTACGGGACGGTCCTATGGCTACACCTTC. This codes for CASSTGRSYGYTF.

This clonotype was detected a few times. V is TRBV6-1 and J is TRBJ2-7, with a weak D call TRBD2 (6 bases). V lost 8 bases to trimming and J lost 0 bases, with 14 bases between them. The CDR3 is made up of 14 amino acids. Germline assignment: CDR1 MNHNS and CDR2 SASEGT. CDR3: CASGRDSSSYEQYF. CDR3 DNA sequence: TGTGCCAGCGGGCGGGACTCCTCCTCCTACGAGCAGTACTTC.

The V call is TRBV7-9, the J call TRBJ2-7, with D perhaps matching TRBD2 (5 bases). Per the germline V gene, CDR1 is SEHNR and CDR2 is FQNEAQ (reference sequence). V was cut by 4 bases and J by 3 bases, with 16 bases left in between. This CDR3 region has 15 residues. CDR3 DNA sequence: TGTGCCAGCAGCTCAACAGCGGAGTACAACTACGAGCAGTACTTC. This sequence encodes CASSSTAEYNYEQYF.

This chain joins TRBV7-9 and TRBJ1-1; D is possibly TRBD1 (5 bases). Germline V gives CDR1 SEHNR, CDR2 FQNEAQ (reference sequence). CDR3 length: 17 amino acids. V lost 7 bases and J lost 5, with 26 bases in between. CDR3 amino acids: CASTSDEGRRGVTEAFF. Written as DNA, the CDR3 is TGTGCCAGCACATCCGACGAGGGGCGGAGAGGAGTGACTGAAGCTTTCTTT.

The genes are TRBV3-1 and TRBJ1-1; D gene uncertain. The ends were cut back, 4 bases at V and 0 bases at J, with 18 bases in the middle. This CDR3 comprises 17 residues. The germline gives CDR1 LGHDT, CDR2 YNNKEL (reference sequence). The CDR3 DNA reads as TGTGCCAGCAGCCCGCAGTCTCGAGCGACCCTGAACACTGAAGCTTTCTTT. The encoded protein is CASSPQSRATLNTEAFF.

The chain is built from TRBV7-9 and TRBJ1-1; D gene uncertain. The germline gives CDR1 SEHNR, CDR2 FQNEAQ (reference sequence). There are 11 residues in the CDR3. The V end lost 5 bases, the J end lost 7 bases, and 8 bases lay between the germline ends. The CDR3 nucleotides are TGTGCCAGCAGCCCAAGCGTTGAAGCTTTCTTT. This encodes CASSPSVEAFF.

The gene calls are TRBV4-2 and TRBJ1-5; D is unresolved. This CDR3 comprises 17 residues. Trimming took off 0 bases at V and 0 bases at J, with 12 bases between the two ends. CDR1 is LGHNA, CDR2 YNFKEQ, per germline. CDR3 protein: CASSQEGRPPSNQPQHF. The CDR3 DNA reads TGTGCCAGCAGCCAAGAAGGGAGACCGCCTAGCAATCAGCCCCAGCATTTT.

V usage is TRBV5-6 and J usage is TRBJ2-2; the D gene could be TRBD1 or TRBD2 (5 bases each). V lost 4 bases, J lost 4 bases, and 23 bases lay in between. Germline loops: CDR1 SGHDT, CDR2 YYEEEE. CDR3 length equals 18 residues. CDR3 protein: CASSPRDGATSGTGELFF. The CDR3 region has the DNA TGTGCCAGCAGCCCTCGGGACGGGGCCACATCCGGCACCGGGGAGCTGTTTTTT. The variable domain in full, with the rest retrieved from reference TRBV5-6 and TRBJ2-2, is DAGVTQSPTHLIKTRGQQVTLRCSPKSGHDTVSWYQQALGQGPQFIFQYYEEEERQRGNFPDRFSGHQFPNYSSELNVNALLLGDSALYLCASSPRDGATSGTGELFFGEGSRLTVL.

This rearrangement joins TRBV6-1 to TRBJ2-1; tentative D call: TRBD2 (5 bases). This CDR3 has 16 residues. Germline CDR1 reads MNHNS; CDR2 reads SASEGT. Trimming removed 4 bases from V and 3 bases from J, with 16 bases in between. CDR3 sequence (DNA): TGTGCCAGCAGTGTCTTACCGGGAAATGTCTACAATGAGCAGTTCTTC. Translation gives CASSVLPGNVYNEQFF.

The J gene is TRBJ1-1, the V gene TRBV7-9; D is ambiguous. The germline CDR1 and CDR2 sequences are SEHNR and FQNEAQ (reference sequence). The CDR3 length is 13 residues. V was pared by 6 bases and J by 1 base, with 9 bases between. The CDR3 spells CASRMEGNTEAFF. DNA for the CDR3: TGTGCCAGCAGGATGGAGGGGAACACTGAAGCTTTCTTT.

J is TRBJ2-2 and V is TRBV29-1; D gene uncertain. V shed 4 bases and J shed 3 bases, with 6 bases lying between them. In germline, CDR1 is SQVTM, CDR2 ANQGSEA. The CDR3 loop spans 12 amino acids. As DNA, the CDR3 is TGCAGCGTTGGGTCGGACACCGGGGAGCTGTTTTTT. This gives the protein CSVGSDTGELFF.

The rearrangement links TRBV3-1 to TRBJ2-7; D could derive from TRBD1 or TRBD2 (5 bases each). V lost 0 bases to trimming and J lost 6 bases, with 9 bases between them. The CDR3 covers 13 residues. Germline CDR1 LGHDT, CDR2 YNNKEL (reference sequence). CDR3 in DNA: TGTGCCAGCAGCCAAGAACCGAGGGGCGAGCAGTACTTC. This encodes CASSQEPRGEQYF.

The chain couples TRBV7-6 to TRBJ1-1; D unresolved. The CDR3 runs to 15 residues. Germline CDR1 SGHVS, CDR2 FNYEAQ. V shed 2 bases and J shed 3 bases, with 13 bases lying between them. Here the CDR3 reads CASSLYGPGDTEAFF. CDR3 nucleotide sequence: TGTGCCAGCAGCTTATATGGTCCCGGGGACACTGAAGCTTTCTTT.

The gene calls are TRBV28 and TRBJ1-2, with 7 bases matching TRBD1. The CDR3 has 15 residues. The germline V gene encodes CDR1 MDHEN and CDR2 SYDVKM. J was trimmed by 6 bases and V by 6 bases; bases with no gene match: 13. CDR3 DNA: TGTGCCAGCAGCCTCTCCCTCCAGGGGGGACATGGCTACACCTTC. As protein: CASSLSLQGGHGYTF.

This sequence joins TRBV21-1 and TRBJ1-5. TRBV21-1 is listed as a pseudogene. The CDR3 runs to 17 residues. CDR3 nucleotide sequence: TGTGCCAGCAGCACCCAAAAGACGGGTTATAGCAATCAGCCCCAGCATTTT. Protein sequence: CASSTQKTGYSNQPQHF.

The V call is TRBV30, the J call TRBJ1-3; D call uncertain. Germline loops: CDR1 GTSNPN, CDR2 SVGIG (reference sequence). This CDR3 is 15 amino acids long. V shed 2 bases and J shed 4 bases, with 15 bases lying between them. As DNA, the CDR3 is TGTGCCTGGAGTCCGACTCGACTTTTCGGAAACACCATATATTTT. As protein: CAWSPTRLFGNTIYF.

The rearrangement uses TRBV2 and TRBJ2-1; no reliable D call. The germline V gene has CDR1 SNHLY and CDR2 FYNNEI. The CDR3 totals 12 residues. V dropped 5 bases and J dropped 9 bases, with 11 bases sitting between them. The CDR3: CASSSPQSEQFF. The DNA of the CDR3 is TGTGCCAGCAGTTCACCTCAGAGTGAGCAGTTCTTC.

The CDR3 region is CSVDLGLQGEQFF. In DNA, the CDR3 is TGCAGCGTTGACTTGGGATTACAAGGGGAGCAGTTCTTC. V is TRBV29-1 and J is TRBJ2-1; D not certain. Germline-derived CDR1 and CDR2 are SQVTM and ANQGSEA. The germline V and J ends were trimmed by 3 bases and 10 bases, with 16 bases remaining between them. The CDR3 loop spans 13 amino acids.

V usage is TRBV28 and J usage is TRBJ2-1; 13 nucleotides agree with TRBD2. The ends lost 6 bases at V and 9 bases at J; junction bases unmatched: 5. Per germline, CDR1 MDHEN and CDR2 SYDVKM. CDR3 length: 14 amino acids. The CDR3 is CASSTSGRAAEQFF. The DNA for the CDR3 is TGTGCCAGCAGCACTAGCGGGAGGGCCGCTGAGCAGTTCTTC.

The chain couples TRBV7-9 to TRBJ1-1; D remains ambiguous. Looked up from germline, CDR1 is SEHNR and CDR2 is FQNEAQ (reference sequence). The CDR3 has 11 residues. With 1 base removed from V and 9 bases from J, the gap between germline ends came to 6 bases. The CDR3 protein is CASSLGPKAFF. CDR3 DNA sequence: TGTGCCAGCAGCTTAGGCCCTAAAGCTTTCTTT.